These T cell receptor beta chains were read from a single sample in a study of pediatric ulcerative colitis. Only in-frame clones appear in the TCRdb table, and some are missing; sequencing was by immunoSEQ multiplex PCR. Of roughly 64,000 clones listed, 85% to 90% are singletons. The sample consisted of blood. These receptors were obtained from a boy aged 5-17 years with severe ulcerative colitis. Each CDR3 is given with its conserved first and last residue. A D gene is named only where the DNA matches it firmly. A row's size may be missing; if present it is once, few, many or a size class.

cdr3_aa: CASSLDPRAFF
cdr3_nt: TGTGCCAGCAGCTTAGACCCTAGGGCTTTCTTT
clone_size: NA
d_call: NA
j_call: TRBJ1-1
v_call: TRBV11-2

cdr3_aa: CASSEGQGNTEAFF
cdr3_nt: TGTGCCAGCAGCGAAGGACAGGGGAACACTGAAGCTTTCTTT
clone_size: NA
d_call: TRBD1
j_call: TRBJ1-1
v_call: TRBV7-3

cdr3_aa: CASSLGTETQYF
cdr3_nt: TGTGCCAGCAGCTTAGGCACGGAGACCCAGTACTTC
clone_size: NA
d_call: NA
j_call: TRBJ2-5
v_call: TRBV7-6

cdr3_aa: CASSGIGNEQYF
cdr3_nt: TGTGCCAGCAGCGGAATAGGGAACGAGCAGTACTTC
clone_size: once
d_call: NA
j_call: TRBJ2-7
v_call: TRBV2

cdr3_aa: CASTLTPGQNTGELFF
cdr3_nt: TGTGCCAGTACCCTAACCCCGGGACAAAACACCGGGGAGCTGTTTTTT
clone_size: NA
d_call: NA
j_call: TRBJ2-2
v_call: TRBV19

cdr3_aa: CASRLTGDGNTIYF
cdr3_nt: TGCGCCAGCAGGCTGACAGGGGACGGAAACACCATATATTTT
clone_size: NA
d_call: TRBD1
j_call: TRBJ1-3
v_call: TRBV5-1

cdr3_aa: CSVPEGATEAFF
cdr3_nt: TGCAGCGTACCCGAGGGGGCCACTGAAGCTTTCTTT
clone_size: NA
d_call: TRBD1
j_call: TRBJ1-1
v_call: TRBV29-1

cdr3_aa: CSVSLVDRGEAFF
cdr3_nt: TGCAGCGTTTCGCTTGTAGACAGGGGGGAAGCTTTCTTT
clone_size: NA
d_call: TRBD1
j_call: TRBJ1-1
v_call: TRBV29-1

cdr3_aa: CASSLRREGPYEQYF
cdr3_nt: TGTGCCAGCAGCTTGCGACGGGAGGGACCCTACGAGCAGTACTTC
clone_size: NA
d_call: TRBD2
j_call: TRBJ2-7
v_call: TRBV7-2

cdr3_aa: CASSLAERQGPKPNYGYTF
cdr3_nt: TGTGCCAGCAGCTTAGCCGAGAGACAGGGACCCAAGCCGAACTATGGCTACACCTTC
clone_size: NA
d_call: TRBD1
j_call: TRBJ1-2
v_call: TRBV7-8

cdr3_aa: CASRFKGLNTGELFF
cdr3_nt: TGTGCCAGCCGTTTTAAAGGACTCAATACCGGGGAGCTGTTTTTT
clone_size: NA
d_call: NA
j_call: TRBJ2-2
v_call: TRBV6-5

cdr3_aa: CASRAGTGGDRKLFF
cdr3_nt: TGTGCCAGCAGGGCCGGGACAGGTGGGGACCGAAAACTGTTTTTT
clone_size: NA
d_call: TRBD1
j_call: TRBJ1-4
v_call: TRBV6-5

cdr3_aa: CASSLTGYGYTF
cdr3_nt: TGTGCCAGCAGTCTAACAGGCTATGGCTACACCTTC
clone_size: NA
d_call: NA
j_call: TRBJ1-2
v_call: TRBV7-9

cdr3_aa: CASRLDRGGGQPQHF
cdr3_nt: TGCGCCAGCAGACTCGACAGGGGCGGAGGTCAGCCCCAGCATTTT
clone_size: NA
d_call: TRBD1
j_call: TRBJ1-5
v_call: TRBV23-1

cdr3_aa: CASSLERGIYEQYF
cdr3_nt: TGCGCCAGCAGCCTAGAGCGGGGGATCTACGAGCAGTACTTC
clone_size: NA
d_call: TRBD2
j_call: TRBJ2-7
v_call: TRBV4-3

cdr3_aa: CASSIGTPGQLGYTF
cdr3_nt: TGTGCCAGTAGTATAGGGACACCGGGTCAGCTTGGCTACACCTTC
clone_size: NA
d_call: NA
j_call: TRBJ1-2
v_call: TRBV19